This is a list of T cell receptor beta chains from one sample in a study of blood T cell repertoires in COVID-19. Profiling relied on immunoSEQ multiplex PCR, and the TCRdb table lists in-frame clones only, not all of them. Of some 200,000 clones listed, 70% to 90% are singletons. Material: peripheral blood. Receptors were obtained from a man aged 45-65 years with COVID-19, enrolled during active disease. CDR3s include the opening cysteine and the closing phenylalanine or tryptophan. Fields, in order: D gene, clone size, J gene, V gene, CDR3 DNA, CDR3 protein. D genes are given only for firm matches. Clone size is not always given. Where it is, it says once, few, many or a class for expanded clones.

- - TRBJ2-5 TRBV24-1 TGTGCCACCAGTGATGTCCGGGCAGGGGGGTATGAGACCCAGTACTTC CATSDVRAGGYETQYF
- - TRBJ2-6 TRBV28 TGTGCCAGCAGTTTGGGAGATGGGGCCAACGTCCTGACTTTC CASSLGDGANVLTF
- - TRBJ2-5 TRBV11-2 TGTGCCAGCAGCTTAGATGGCGGGAACCAAGAGACCCAGTACTTC CASSLDGGNQETQYF
- - TRBJ2-1 TRBV11-2 TGTGCCAGCAGCTTGGGGACTGGGACTTACAATGAGCAGTTCTTC CASSLGTGTYNEQFF
- - TRBJ2-7 TRBV19 TGTGCCAGTAGCGTAAGGGGCTCCTACGAGCAGTACTTC CASSVRGSYEQYF
TRBD1 - TRBJ1-1 TRBV2 TGTGCCAGCAGTCCTCGGACAGGGCAAGAAGCTTTCTTT CASSPRTGQEAFF
- - TRBJ2-3 TRBV4-1 TGCGCCAGCAGCCATCGGGACTTCACAGATACGCAGTATTTT CASSHRDFTDTQYF
TRBD1 - TRBJ2-7 TRBV7-2 TGTGCCAGCAGCTTAGCCTTCGACAGGGGTAGATACTTC CASSLAFDRGRYF
- once TRBJ1-1 TRBV2 TGTGCCAGCAGTGGCCAGGGCACTGAAGCTTTCTTT CASSGQGTEAFF
TRBD1 - TRBJ2-6 TRBV9 TGTGCCAGCAGCGTAGCTTTGGACAGGGAGTTTAGTGGGGCCAACGTCCTGACTTTC CASSVALDREFSGANVLTF
- - TRBJ2-3 TRBV5-1 TGCGCCAGCAGCTTGGATGGCAGGGGATTTCGGGATACGCAGTATTTT CASSLDGRGFRDTQYF
TRBD2 - TRBJ2-5 TRBV11-2 TGTGCCAGCAGCCTGGGACTAGAAGAGACCCAGTACTTC CASSLGLEETQYF
TRBD1 - TRBJ2-7 TRBV12-5 TGTGCTAGTGGTCTCAGAGAACAGGGTCAGGGGGCTCCCTACGAGCAGTACTTC CASGLREQGQGAPYEQYF
- once TRBJ1-5 TRBV30 TGTGCCTGGAGTTCCGGGACAAGAAGCAATCAGCCCCAGCATTTT CAWSSGTRSNQPQHF
TRBD2 - TRBJ2-7 TRBV2 TGTGCCAGCAGTGGAGCTAGCGGGAGATACGAGCAGTACTTC CASSGASGRYEQYF
TRBD1 - TRBJ1-2 TRBV9 TGTGCCAGCAGCGAAGGGGACAGAATCGGCTACACCTTC CASSEGDRIGYTF
- once TRBJ2-1 TRBV15 TGTGCCACCAGCAGAGATTTGGGGGGTGGCAATGAGCAGTTCTTC CATSRDLGGGNEQFF
TRBD1 - TRBJ2-3 TRBV2 TGTGCCAGCAGTGAATTCCCCCCCCGACAGGGTCGGCCAGATACGCAGTATTTT CASSEFPPRQGRPDTQYF
- - TRBJ2-7 TRBV5-4 TGTGCCAGCAGCTCTTCGGGACAAACCTACGAGCAGTACTTC CASSSSGQTYEQYF
- - TRBJ2-2 TRBV5-1 TGCGCCAGCACAGCGCTAGCGACGCTATCTAACACCGGGGAGCTGTTTTTT CASTALATLSNTGELFF
TRBD1 - TRBJ1-1 TRBV29-1 TGCAGCGTTGAGCTAGGGACAGGGAACACTGAAGCTTTCTTT CSVELGTGNTEAFF
TRBD1 - TRBJ1-2 TRBV7-9 TGTGCCAGCAGCTTAGGCAGCAGGGGGCAGGACTATGGCTACACCTTC CASSLGSRGQDYGYTF
- - TRBJ1-3 TRBV27 TGTGCCAGCAGTCGGGGAGTGGGTAGCTCTGGAAACACCATATATTTT CASSRGVGSSGNTIYF
TRBD1 - TRBJ1-4 TRBV6-2/TRBV6-3 TGTGCCAGCAGTGGACAGGGGGCGCATGGAGGAAAACTGTTTTTT CASSGQGAHGGKLFF
- - TRBJ1-6 TRBV3-1/TRBV3-2 TGTGCCAGCAGCCACCAACCAGGACAGATCTATAATTCACCCCTCCACTTT CASSHQPGQIYNSPLHF